Listed below are T cell receptor beta chains from one sample, sequenced in a study of molecular identifiers for immune sequencing clone quantification. Using its own MiXCR run on the PCR reads, TCRdb lists one record per CDR3 protein. Counted here are some 580,000 distinct CDR3 sequences, about 25% occurring once; the ten biggest clones make up 0.7% to 0.95%. Material for sequencing was naive CD8+ T cells from blood, with Jurkat cell RNA spiked in. These receptors all stem from a human donor in good health. Some libraries in this study had Jurkat cell RNA spiked in. The CDR3 runs from the conserved cysteine through the conserved F or W. D genes are given only for firm matches. Clone size is shown for a subset of rows, as once, few, many or a class of expanded clone.

-	-	TRBV7-6	TRBJ2-3	CASSLGWGDLQYF	TGTGCCAGCAGCTTAGGATGGGGGGACCTGCAGTATTTT
-	-	TRBV30	TRBJ2-7	CVWSVRQQAYEQYF	TGTGTCTGGAGTGTACGACAGCAGGCCTACGAGCAGTACTTC
many	-	TRBV27	TRBJ2-1	CASSPPDRNYNEQFF	TGTGCCAGCAGTCCACCGGACAGAAACTACAATGAGCAGTTCTTC
-	-	TRBV7-9	TRBJ1-5	CASSSEFSNQPQHF	TGTGCCAGCAGTAGTGAATTTAGCAATCAGCCCCAGCATTTT
many	-	TRBV30	TRBJ1-1	CAWRTVNTEAFF	TGTGCCTGGAGGACGGTTAACACTGAAGCTTTCTTT
-	-	TRBV6-6	TRBJ1-1	CASSYSQRNTEAFF	TGTGCCAGCAGTTACTCGCAGAGGAACACTGAAGCTTTCTTT
-	TRBD1	TRBV7-9	TRBJ2-7	CASSKTLLTGGRYEQYF	TGTGCCAGCAGCAAAACCCTATTGACAGGGGGCAGATACGAGCAGTACTTC
many	TRBD2	TRBV29-1	TRBJ2-2	CSLAVTNTGELFF	TGCAGCCTAGCGGTAACGAACACCGGGGAGCTGTTTTTT
-	TRBD2	TRBV4-3	TRBJ2-7	CASSQDPAGDLSYEQYF	TGCGCCAGCAGCCAAGATCCGGCGGGAGACTTGTCCTACGAGCAGTACTTC
many	-	TRBV6-5	TRBJ2-7	CASSPREPNYEQYF	TGTGCCAGCAGTCCCCGGGAGCCCAATTACGAGCAGTACTTC
many	TRBD1	TRBV6-5	TRBJ2-7	CASSYGQGFSYEQYF	TGTGCCAGCAGTTATGGACAGGGGTTCTCCTACGAGCAGTACTTC
-	-	TRBV12-3/TRBV12-4	TRBJ2-7	CASSFFGGSGGEQYF	TGTGCCAGCAGTTTCTTCGGGGGTAGTGGCGGCGAGCAGTACTTC
few	-	TRBV19	TRBJ1-1	CASKDRTEAFF	TGTGCCAGTAAAGATCGGACTGAAGCTTTCTTT
many	-	TRBV5-5	TRBJ2-7	CASSLPGTDYEQYF	TGTGCCAGCAGTTTGCCCGGGACTGACTACGAGCAGTACTTC
many	TRBD1	TRBV2	TRBJ1-6	CASSEGQGDSSPLHF	TGTGCCAGCAGTGAAGGTCAGGGGGATAGTTCACCCCTCCACTTT
many	-	TRBV15	TRBJ1-2	CATSPSPSYGYTF	TGTGCCACCAGCCCTTCACCCAGCTATGGCTACACCTTC
-	-	TRBV6-5	TRBJ2-1	CATSTGASERNEQFF	TGTGCCACCTCCACCGGGGCTAGCGAGAGGAATGAGCAGTTCTTC
few	-	TRBV20-1	TRBJ2-7	CSADITRIPYEQYF	TGCAGTGCCGACATTACTAGGATCCCATACGAGCAGTACTTC
-	-	TRBV28	TRBJ1-5	CASSCLPGAQPQHF	TGTGCCAGCAGTTGCCTCCCAGGGGCCCAGCCCCAGCATTTT